The entry below describes one T cell receptor beta chain. Its antigen is not identified. These data come from a study of cytomegalovirus exposure and HLA in healthy donors. Regarding the study as a whole: The study recorded about 150 TCR beta chains that were cytomegalovirus-associated. Later analysis identified a missense DCLRE1C variant that was linked to TCR beta V- and J-gene trimming. A later analysis reportedly found that, within productive TCRs, an Asian-associated ancestry cluster had fewer N-insertions than the mean observed across the roughly 670 donors.

The CDR3 contains 14 residues. V lost 7 bases and J lost 1, with 16 bases in between. Germline values: CDR1 SQVTM, CDR2 ANQGSEA. The PCR had 60 Vbeta and 13 Jbeta primers. Sequenced by immunoSEQ multiplex PCR; TCRdb stores in-frame clones only, minus some. Of approximately 140,000 clones in the sample, around 79% are singletons; the top ten hold 5% to 6.5%. V usage is TRBV29-1 and J usage is TRBJ1-2, with a possible D match to TRBD1 (6 bases). This TCR was recovered from a man over 45 in good health and CMV-seropositive. What was sequenced was PBMCs. The CDR3 bases are TGCAGCGCTGCACAGGGCTCCCATAACTATGGCTACACCTTC. Encoded protein: CSAAQGSHNYGYTF.